Presented here are 27 T cell receptor beta chains from one specimen sequenced in a study of T cell repertoires in cytomegalovirus infection. TCRdb passed the reads through MiXCR, listing each CDR3 protein once. Among tens of thousands of distinct CDR3 sequences, more than 15% were seen once, and the ten largest hold around 64%. Antigen specificity for these receptors is unknown. Sequencing was performed on CD8+ T cells from cultured PBMCs, taken from culture after CMV antigen stimulation. The receptors were gathered from a human donor in good health (CMV status not recorded). Some clones in this sample may be carry-over from other donors' samples.

This chain links TRBV25-1 with TRBJ2-7; possible D gene TRBD1, 6 bases. Germline CDR1 and CDR2: MGHDK and SYGVNS. The V and J ends lost 1 base and 3 bases respectively, with 10 bases between them. The CDR3 spans 14 residues. In DNA form, the CDR3 reads TGTGCCAGCAGTGAATCTGCCAGGGGCTACGAGCAGTACTTC. Protein sequence: CASSESARGYEQYF.

This clonotype has just a few counts. The chain recombines TRBV6-1 with TRBJ2-2; 7 positions agree with TRBD1. The CDR3 has 16 amino acids. Losses at the gene ends were 2 bases for V and 7 bases for J; bases not matched to a gene: 10. CDR1 and CDR2 from the germline V gene are MNHNS and SASEGT. Here the CDR3 DNA reads TGTGCCAGCAGTGAACACCCCCAACAGGGGTTCGGGGAGCTGTTTTTT. It yields the protein CASSEHPQQGFGELFF.

This clonotype was seen a handful of times. This sequence joins TRBV7-3 and TRBJ2-5; D unresolved. The CDR3 contains 13 residues. Germline lookup yields CDR1 SGHTA and CDR2 FQGTGA. Trimming pared 5 bases from V and 5 bases from J, leaving 12 bases between. CDR3 in DNA: TGTGCCAGCAGCACGGGTCGGTGGGAGACCCAGTACTTC. This codes for CASSTGRWETQYF.

This clonotype was detected ten times or more. This chain joins TRBV7-9 and TRBJ1-5; D is unclear. In germline, CDR1 is SEHNR, CDR2 FQNEAQ (reference sequence). The length of the CDR3 is 14 residues. The V end lost 3 bases, the J end lost 4 bases, and 10 bases lay between the germline ends. CDR3 loop: CASSLDGLNQPQHF. Written as DNA, the CDR3 is TGTGCCAGCAGCTTGGACGGGCTTAATCAGCCCCAGCATTTT.

This clonotype came up a few times. J is TRBJ1-5 and V is TRBV5-6; no definite D call. The ends were cut back, 3 bases at V and 7 bases at J, with 20 bases in the middle. Per germline, CDR1 SGHDT and CDR2 YYEEEE. The CDR3 has 16 amino acids. CDR3 sequence: CASSSWERGSQQPQHF. The DNA for the CDR3 is TGTGCCAGCAGCTCTTGGGAACGAGGGTCACAGCAGCCCCAGCATTTT.

This clonotype was counted between two and nine times. This chain uses TRBV24-1 with TRBJ2-1; 7 bases fit TRBD2. V trimming: 3 bases; J trimming: 7 bases; junction bases outside the gene matches: 14. The CDR3 contains 17 residues. Germline CDR1 reads KGHDR; CDR2 reads SFDVKD. The CDR3 nucleotides are TGTGCCACCAGTGATCCCCAGCGGGACGCCGGTAGGAATGAGCAGTTCTTC. Protein sequence: CATSDPQRDAGRNEQFF.

The V gene is TRBV19, the J gene TRBJ2-2; D gene ambiguous. Looked up from germline, CDR1 is LNHDA and CDR2 is SQIVND (reference sequence). V lost 1 base and J 4 bases, leaving 4 bases between the germline ends. CDR3 size: 13 residues. The CDR3 region is CASSIGFTGELFF. The CDR3 coding sequence is TGTGCCAGTAGTATAGGATTCACCGGGGAGCTGTTTTTT.

The V call is TRBV6-1, the J call TRBJ2-4; TRBD1 matches 12 bases. The V segment lost 4 bases and the J segment 6 bases; nucleotides outside the gene matches: 10. Per germline, CDR1 MNHNS and CDR2 SASEGT. There are 17 residues in the CDR3. CDR3 coding DNA: TGTGCCAGCAGTGTTCCGGGACAGGGGGCGTCGGGAAACATTCAGTACTTC. The encoded protein is CASSVPGQGASGNIQYF.

The chain joins TRBV19 to TRBJ2-7; D is unresolved. CDR1 is LNHDA, CDR2 SQIVND, per germline (reference sequence). The ends were cut back, 5 bases at V and 0 bases at J, with 11 bases in the middle. The CDR3 loop spans 14 amino acids. This CDR3 is CASSPRTRSYEQYF. The DNA of the CDR3 is TGTGCCAGTAGTCCTCGGACGCGCTCCTACGAGCAGTACTTC.

The chain carries TRBV7-2 and TRBJ2-2, with D unclear. This CDR3 region has 17 residues. Germline CDR1 SGHTA, CDR2 FQGNSA. Between the trimmed V and J ends, which lost 5 bases and 0 bases, there was a span of 16 bases. This CDR3 is CASSPLMRPANTGELFF. Here the CDR3 DNA reads TGTGCCAGCAGCCCATTAATGCGCCCCGCGAACACCGGGGAGCTGTTTTTT.

The J gene is TRBJ2-7, the V gene TRBV15; 7 bases are a match to TRBD1. V lost 3 bases and J lost 6; bases outside the gene matches: 2. This CDR3 region has 12 residues. Germline CDR1 reads LNHNV; CDR2 reads YYDKDF (reference sequence). In DNA form, the CDR3 reads TGTGCCACCAGCAGCAGGGGGAGCGAGCAGTACTTC. Amino acid sequence: CATSSRGSEQYF. The full variable domain, completed using reference TRBV15 and TRBJ2-7, is DAMVIQNPRYQVTQFGKPVTLSCSQTLNHNVMYWYQQKSSQAPKLLFHYYDKDFNNEADTPDNFQSRRPNTSFCFLDIRSPGLGDTAMYLCATSSRGSEQYFGPGTRLTVT.

This clonotype was seen more than once but under ten times. J is TRBJ2-1 and V is TRBV27; a possible D gene is TRBD2 (6 bases). The CDR3 spans 15 residues. Trimming shortened V by 6 bases and J by 3 bases, and 15 bases separated the two germline ends. Germline lookup yields CDR1 MNHEY and CDR2 SMNVEV (reference sequence). For the CDR3, the DNA is TGTGCCAGCAGCCCCCCACCGGGACTCTACAATGAGCAGTTCTTC. Translation: CASSPPPGLYNEQFF.

This clonotype turned up a few times. The rearrangement links TRBV6-2 or TRBV6-3 to TRBJ2-3; 11 bases match TRBD2. The CDR3 sequence is 14 residues long. CDR1 MNHEY and CDR2 SVGEGT come from the germline V gene. The ends lost 10 bases at V and 5 bases at J; junction bases unmatched: 8. The CDR3 DNA sequence: TGTGCCACCTGGGGACTAGCGGAGGAAGATACGCAGTATTTT. Residues: CATWGLAEEDTQYF.

The gene calls are TRBV27 and TRBJ1-1; D perhaps matches TRBD1 (5 bases). Germline V CDR1 and CDR2: MNHEY, SMNVEV (reference sequence). The germline V and J ends were trimmed by 5 bases and 3 bases, with 10 bases remaining between them. The CDR3 runs to 13 residues. The CDR3 nucleotides are TGTGCCAGCAGTCGGGGGTACGACACTGAAGCTTTCTTT. Translation gives CASSRGYDTEAFF.

This rearrangement joins TRBV12-3 or TRBV12-4 to TRBJ1-5; 7 nucleotides agree with TRBD1. This CDR3 has 15 amino acids. J was trimmed by 6 bases and V by 6 bases; bases with no gene match: 11. CDR3 sequence reads: CASSPRQGETQPQHF. CDR3 sequence (DNA): TGTGCCAGCAGCCCCCGACAGGGAGAGACTCAGCCCCAGCATTTT.

This clonotype has more than one count but fewer than ten. The chain links TRBV2 to TRBJ1-1; D not resolved. V dropped 3 bases and J dropped 1 base, with 9 bases sitting between them. Germline V lookup: CDR1 SNHLY, CDR2 FYNNEI. CDR3 length: 14 residues. The CDR3 DNA sequence: TGTGCCAGCAGTGATATGGACTGGAACACTGAAGCTTTCTTT. Translation: CASSDMDWNTEAFF. Full variable domain (rest looked up from reference TRBV2 and TRBJ1-1): EPEVTQTPSHQVTQMGQEVILRCVPISNHLYFYWYRQILGQKVEFLVSFYNNEISEKSEIFDDQFSVERPDGSNFTLKIRSTKLEDSAMYFCASSDMDWNTEAFFGQGTRLTVV.

This clonotype was observed a few times. The chain recombines TRBV27 with TRBJ2-7, with TRBD2 matching over 13 bases. The ends lost 2 bases at V and 3 bases at J; junction bases unmatched: 1. CDR3 size: 15 residues. CDR1 MNHEY and CDR2 SMNVEV come from the germline V gene (reference sequence). The CDR3 bases are TGTGCCAGCAGTTTAGGGACTAGCGGGATCTACGAGCAGTACTTC. Protein sequence: CASSLGTSGIYEQYF.

This clonotype was detected a few times. V gene TRBV6-1 combines with J gene TRBJ1-2; D is unclear. The germline CDR1 and CDR2 sequences are MNHNS and SASEGT. Trimming stripped 6 bases from V and 0 bases from J, with 14 bases between. The CDR3 contains 15 residues. CDR3 DNA sequence: TGTGCCAGCAGAAACGAGGACTGGACTAACTATGGCTACACCTTC. Its translation: CASRNEDWTNYGYTF.

V and J are TRBV11-2 and TRBJ2-2; D unclear. The CDR3 has 12 residues. Trimming removed 6 bases at V and 2 bases at J, with 4 bases between. Germline V gene data show CDR1 as SGHAT and CDR2 as FQNNGV. The CDR3: CASSKNTGELFF. CDR3 DNA: TGTGCCAGCAGTAAAAACACCGGGGAGCTGTTTTTT. The full variable domain, rest sourced from reference TRBV11-2 and TRBJ2-2, is EAGVAQSPRYKIIEKRQSVAFWCNPISGHATLYWYQQILGQGPKLLIQFQNNGVVDDSQLPKDRFSAERLKGVDSTLKIQPAKLEDSAVYLCASSKNTGELFFGEGSRLTVL.

The rearrangement links TRBV6-8 to TRBJ1-6; D uncertain. Looked up from germline, CDR1 is MNHGY and CDR2 is SAAAGT. Trimming removed 10 bases at V and 6 bases at J, with 13 bases between. This CDR3 is built from 13 residues. The CDR3 is CATTEESNSPLHF. In DNA form, the CDR3 reads TGTGCCACTACGGAAGAGAGTAATTCACCCCTCCACTTT.

V usage is TRBV7-3 and J usage is TRBJ2-7; tentatively, D is TRBD2 (5 bases). Trimming pared 5 bases from V and 0 bases from J, leaving 11 bases between. This CDR3 contains 14 residues. The germline V gene encodes CDR1 SGHTA and CDR2 FQGTGA. CDR3 DNA sequence: TGTGCCAGCAGCCCCATAGCGAGCTCCTACGAGCAGTACTTC. It codes for CASSPIASSYEQYF.

This clonotype was seen a few times. The chain carries TRBV2 and TRBJ1-3; the D is unclear. Looked up from germline, CDR1 is SNHLY and CDR2 is FYNNEI. V was trimmed by 7 bases and J by 0 bases, leaving 16 bases between them. CDR3 length: 16 amino acids. The CDR3 nucleotides are TGTGCCAGCACTGACCGTCGAGTAGTCTCTGGAAACACCATATATTTT. This sequence encodes CASTDRRVVSGNTIYF.

This clonotype has more than one count but fewer than ten. The chain couples TRBV7-8 to TRBJ2-7, with TRBD2 matching 11 bases. The V and J ends lost 5 bases and 4 bases, in that order; junction bases with no gene match: 7. The length of the CDR3 is 15 residues. Germline V gene sequence: CDR1 SGHVS, CDR2 FQNEAQ. The CDR3 DNA reads as TGTGCCAGCAGCCGGGGGACTAGCGGATCATACGAGCAGTACTTC. This sequence encodes CASSRGTSGSYEQYF.

The J gene is TRBJ1-1, the V gene TRBV11-1, with D unresolved. This CDR3 is 12 amino acids long. Germline V gene sequence: CDR1 SGHAT, CDR2 FQDESV (reference sequence). Trimming left V 5 bases short and J 4 bases short, with 8 bases between. CDR3 in amino acids: CASSPITTEAFF. Here the CDR3 DNA reads TGTGCCAGCAGCCCTATTACCACTGAAGCTTTCTTT.

The chain combines TRBV7-8 with TRBJ2-4; possible D gene TRBD1, 7 bases. V lost 1 base, J lost 0 bases, and 10 bases lay in between. Germline loops: CDR1 SGHVS, CDR2 FQNEAQ. The CDR3 runs 16 residues. CDR3 protein: CASSLGRGVAKNIQYF. The CDR3 bases are TGTGCCAGCAGCTTAGGCAGGGGGGTAGCCAAAAACATTCAGTACTTC.

The V call is TRBV6-2 or TRBV6-3, the J call TRBJ1-1; possibly TRBD1 for D (6 bases). In germline, CDR1 is MNHEY, CDR2 SVGEGT. V lost 4 bases, J lost 4 bases, and 10 bases lay in between. This CDR3 has 13 amino acids. CDR3 nucleotide sequence: TGTGCCAGCAGTTTTGGACAGATCACTGAAGCTTTCTTT. It codes for CASSFGQITEAFF.

CDR3: CASSQDWGGNTEAFF. In DNA form, the CDR3 reads TGCGCCAGCAGCCAAGATTGGGGAGGCAACACTGAAGCTTTCTTT. V gene TRBV4-3 combines with J gene TRBJ1-1; D remains ambiguous. The V gene's germline CDR1 is LGHNA and CDR2 YSLEER. This CDR3 region has 15 residues. Deletions cut 0 bases from V and 2 bases from J, with 10 bases between.